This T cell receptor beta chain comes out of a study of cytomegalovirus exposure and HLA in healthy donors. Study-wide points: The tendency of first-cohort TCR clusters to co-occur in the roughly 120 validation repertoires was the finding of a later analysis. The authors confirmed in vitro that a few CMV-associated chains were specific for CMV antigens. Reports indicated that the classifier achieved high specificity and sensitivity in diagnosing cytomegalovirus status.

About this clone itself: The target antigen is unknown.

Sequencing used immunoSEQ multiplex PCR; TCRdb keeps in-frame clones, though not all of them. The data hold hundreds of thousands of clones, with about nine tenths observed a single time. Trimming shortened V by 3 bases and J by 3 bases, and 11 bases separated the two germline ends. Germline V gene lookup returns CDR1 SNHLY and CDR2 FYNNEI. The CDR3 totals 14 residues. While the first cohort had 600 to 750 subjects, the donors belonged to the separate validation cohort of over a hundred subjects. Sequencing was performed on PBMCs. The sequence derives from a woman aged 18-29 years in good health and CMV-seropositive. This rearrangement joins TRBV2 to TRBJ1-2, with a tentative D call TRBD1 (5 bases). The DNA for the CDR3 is TGTGCCAGCAGTGACGGCAGGGCGGACTATGGCTACACCTTC. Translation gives CASSDGRADYGYTF.